Following are 15 T cell receptor beta chains from one sample sequenced in a study of control samples from healthy donors and cancer patients. Sequencing was performed with immunoSEQ multiplex PCR; in TCRdb, only in-frame clones are kept and a portion is missing. The sample yields about 51,000 clones, 80% seen once. The sample taken for sequencing was blood. Receptors were obtained from a man aged 70-80 years in good health.

The J gene is TRBJ1-4, the V gene TRBV6-5; D is undetermined. CDR3 length equals 14 residues. Trimming took off 4 bases at V and 4 bases at J, with 10 bases between the two ends. The germline V gene has CDR1 MNHEY and CDR2 SVGAGI. The CDR3 bases are TGTGCCAGCAGTTCCCCCGGCCGTAATGAAAAACTGTTTTTT. This codes for CASSSPGRNEKLFF.

The chain uses TRBV11-3 and TRBJ2-3, with 10 bases that match TRBD1. V dropped 3 bases and J dropped 3; count of bases not matched to a gene: 15. The CDR3 sequence is 19 residues long. CDR1 and CDR2 (germline): SGHNT, YENEEA. CDR3 protein: CASSFYDRGLRIGTDTQYF. Here the CDR3 DNA reads TGTGCCAGCAGCTTCTACGACAGGGGGCTGAGGATCGGGACAGATACGCAGTATTTT.

The chain carries TRBV6-1 and TRBJ1-6, with D hard to call. The CDR3 has 13 amino acids. Looked up from germline, CDR1 is MNHNS and CDR2 is SASEGT. The V gene lost 2 bases and the J gene lost 7 bases, with 6 bases spanning the gap. CDR3 sequence: CASSEIENSPLHF. The CDR3 DNA follows: TGTGCCAGCAGTGAAATTGAAAATTCACCCCTCCACTTT.

This chain links TRBV2 with TRBJ1-2, with D tentatively TRBD1 (6 bases). This CDR3 has 14 amino acids. The germline gives CDR1 SNHLY, CDR2 FYNNEI. Trimming shortened V by 2 bases and J by 3 bases, and 10 bases separated the two germline ends. The CDR3 region is CASSEQGSYYGYTF. The DNA of the CDR3 is TGTGCCAGCAGTGAACAGGGGTCTTACTATGGCTACACCTTC.

The chain has TRBV5-1 and TRBJ1-2, with 9 bases aligning to TRBD1. In germline, CDR1 is SGHRS, CDR2 YFSETQ. The V and J ends lost 2 bases and 6 bases, in that order; junction bases with no gene match: 8. There are 15 residues in the CDR3. The CDR3, as DNA: TGCGCCAGCAGCTTTCTTACAGGGGGCACAGATGGCTACACCTTC. It specifies CASSFLTGGTDGYTF.

The chain employs TRBV28 and TRBJ2-1; 13 bases line up with TRBD2. Germline V gives CDR1 MDHEN, CDR2 SYDVKM. The CDR3 extends over 16 amino acids. The V gene end was trimmed by 6 bases and the J gene end by 4 bases; junction bases not matched to a gene: 6. CDR3 sequence (DNA): TGTGCCAGCAGCTTACTAGCGGGAGGGCGGTACAATGAGCAGTTCTTC. Its protein product is CASSLLAGGRYNEQFF.

The rearrangement uses TRBV5-1 and TRBJ1-2; D ambiguous. Germline V gene sequence: CDR1 SGHRS, CDR2 YFSETQ. The CDR3 is made up of 15 amino acids. Trimming pared 0 bases from V and 5 bases from J, leaving 14 bases between. The CDR3 spells CASSLAPQERYGYTF. CDR3 coding DNA: TGCGCCAGCAGCTTGGCCCCCCAGGAACGATATGGCTACACCTTC.

The chain recombines TRBV2 with TRBJ1-1, with D perhaps matching TRBD1 (6 bases). Germline loops: CDR1 SNHLY, CDR2 FYNNEI. V dropped 6 bases and J dropped 3 bases, with 20 bases sitting between them. The CDR3 totals 16 residues. The CDR3 DNA reads as TGTGCCAGCAGCAGTACAACGGGGGCGTTTGACACTGAAGCTTTCTTT. It is translated as CASSSTTGAFDTEAFF.

The chain has TRBV19 and TRBJ1-2; 11 positions agree with TRBD1. Trimming cost V 6 bases and J 2 bases; bases outside gene matches: 5. CDR1 and CDR2 (germline): LNHDA, SQIVND (reference sequence). The CDR3 runs 15 residues. The CDR3 region has the DNA TGTGCCAGTAGCCGGGACAGGGGGACCAACTATGGCTACACCTTC. It is translated as CASSRDRGTNYGYTF.

The chain carries TRBV11-3 and TRBJ2-7; 10 positions match TRBD2. J was trimmed by 3 bases and V by 5 bases; bases with no gene match: 10. The CDR3 loop spans 16 amino acids. Germline-derived CDR1 and CDR2 are SGHNT and YENEEA. The CDR3: CASSLGGTSAIYEQYF. The CDR3 bases are TGTGCCAGCAGCCTAGGGGGGACTAGCGCGATCTACGAGCAGTACTTC. The variable domain in full, completed from reference TRBV11-3 and TRBJ2-7, reads EAGVVQSPRYKIIEKKQPVAFWCNPISGHNTLYWYLQNLGQGPELLIRYENEEAVDDSQLPKDRFSAERLKGVDSTLKIQPAELGDSAVYLCASSLGGTSAIYEQYFGPGTRLTVT.

The genes are TRBV15 and TRBJ2-6; D is ambiguous. Trimming removed 1 base from V and 4 bases from J, with 8 bases in between. The germline V gene has CDR1 LNHNV and CDR2 YYDKDF (reference sequence). CDR3 length: 15 residues. CDR3 sequence reads: CATSRVAAGANVLTF. The DNA for the CDR3 is TGTGCCACCAGCAGAGTAGCTGCGGGGGCCAACGTCCTGACTTTC.

The V and J genes are TRBV2 and TRBJ2-3, with D possibly called TRBD1 or TRBD2 (6 bases each). V was trimmed by 8 bases and J by 6 bases, leaving 18 bases between them. The CDR3 loop spans 14 amino acids. Germline CDR1 reads SNHLY; CDR2 reads FYNNEI. CDR3 protein: CASSRGRGGDTQYF. DNA for the CDR3: TGTGCCAGCTCCCGGGGGCGAGGTGGGGATACGCAGTATTTT. The full variable domain, rest sourced from reference TRBV2 and TRBJ2-3, is EPEVTQTPSHQVTQMGQEVILRCVPISNHLYFYWYRQILGQKVEFLVSFYNNEISEKSEIFDDQFSVERPDGSNFTLKIRSTKLEDSAMYFCASSRGRGGDTQYFGPGTRLTVL.

A single count supports this clone. J is TRBJ1-5 and V is TRBV24-1; D may be TRBD1 (5 bases). The CDR3 contains 14 residues. Trimming pared 7 bases from V and 6 bases from J, leaving 15 bases between. The V gene's germline CDR1 is KGHDR and CDR2 SFDVKD. The CDR3 loop is CATRAAGSSQPQHF. The CDR3 region has the DNA TGTGCCACCAGGGCAGCAGGGTCGAGTCAGCCCCAGCATTTT.

The gene calls are TRBV29-1 and TRBJ1-4; D not resolved. CDR1 and CDR2 from the germline V gene are SQVTM and ANQGSEA. The CDR3 contains 11 residues. The V end lost 8 bases, the J end lost 5 bases, and 9 bases lay between the germline ends. CDR3 coding DNA: TGCAGCCGGTACATAAATGAAAAACTGTTTTTT. Protein product: CSRYINEKLFF.

The V call is TRBV5-1, the J call TRBJ2-1, with 11 positions matching TRBD1. V shed 2 bases, J shed 3 bases, and the junction held 4 bases outside the gene matches. This CDR3 comprises 16 residues. The germline V gene has CDR1 SGHRS and CDR2 YFSETQ. In DNA, the CDR3 is TGCGCCAGCAGCTTATCCGGGACAGGGGGCTACAATGAGCAGTTCTTC. This sequence encodes CASSLSGTGGYNEQFF.